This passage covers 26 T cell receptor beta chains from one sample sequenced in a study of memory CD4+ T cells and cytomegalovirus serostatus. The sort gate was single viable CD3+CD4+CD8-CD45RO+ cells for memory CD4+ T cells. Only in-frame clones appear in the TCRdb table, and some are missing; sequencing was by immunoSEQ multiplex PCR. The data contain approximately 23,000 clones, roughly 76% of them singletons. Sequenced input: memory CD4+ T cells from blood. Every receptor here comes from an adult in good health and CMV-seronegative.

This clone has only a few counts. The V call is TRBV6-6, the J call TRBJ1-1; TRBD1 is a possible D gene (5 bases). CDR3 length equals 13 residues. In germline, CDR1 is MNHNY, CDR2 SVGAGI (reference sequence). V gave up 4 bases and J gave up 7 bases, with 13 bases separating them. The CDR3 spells CASSFQRGNEAFF. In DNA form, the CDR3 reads TGTGCCAGCAGTTTCCAAAGGGGCAATGAAGCTTTCTTT.

The CDR3 nucleotides read TGTGCCAGCAGCCGGACTGGGGAGAACACTGAAGCTTTCTTT. Translation: CASSRTGENTEAFF. The chain couples TRBV4-2 to TRBJ1-1; D uncertain. V was pared by 4 bases and J by 1 base, with 10 bases between. Germline CDR1 and CDR2: LGHNA and YNFKEQ. This CDR3 spans 14 amino acids.

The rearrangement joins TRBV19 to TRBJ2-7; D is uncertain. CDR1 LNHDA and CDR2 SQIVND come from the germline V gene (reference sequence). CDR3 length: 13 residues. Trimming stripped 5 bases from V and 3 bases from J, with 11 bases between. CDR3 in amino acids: CASSRSYGYEQYF. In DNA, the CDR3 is TGTGCCAGTAGTCGTAGCTACGGCTACGAGCAGTACTTC.

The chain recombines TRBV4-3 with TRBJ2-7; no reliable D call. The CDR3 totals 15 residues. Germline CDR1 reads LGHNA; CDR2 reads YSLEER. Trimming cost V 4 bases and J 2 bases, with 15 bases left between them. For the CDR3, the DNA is TGCGCCAGCAGCCTAGATGGAGCTTTTCCCTACGAGCAGTACTTC. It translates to CASSLDGAFPYEQYF.

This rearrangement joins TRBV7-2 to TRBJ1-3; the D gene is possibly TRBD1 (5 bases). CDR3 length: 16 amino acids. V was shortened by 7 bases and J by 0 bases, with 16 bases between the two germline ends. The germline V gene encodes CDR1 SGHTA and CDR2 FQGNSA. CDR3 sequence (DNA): TGTGCCAGCACCCGGGACGGGCCAACCTCTGGAAACACCATATATTTT. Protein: CASTRDGPTSGNTIYF.

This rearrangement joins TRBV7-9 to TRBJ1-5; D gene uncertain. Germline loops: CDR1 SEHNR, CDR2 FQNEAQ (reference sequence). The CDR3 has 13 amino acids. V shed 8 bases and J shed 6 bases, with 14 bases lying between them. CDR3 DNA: TGTGCCAGCGGACGAGAAGGGAGTCAGCCCCAGCATTTT. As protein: CASGREGSQPQHF.

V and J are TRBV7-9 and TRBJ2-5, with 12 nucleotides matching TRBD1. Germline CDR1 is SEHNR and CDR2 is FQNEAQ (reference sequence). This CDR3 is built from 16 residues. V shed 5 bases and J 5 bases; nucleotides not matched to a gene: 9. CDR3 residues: CASSVFGTGGRETQYF. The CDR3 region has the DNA TGTGCCAGCAGCGTGTTCGGGACAGGGGGCCGGGAGACCCAGTACTTC. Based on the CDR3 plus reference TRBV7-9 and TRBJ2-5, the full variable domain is DTGVSQNPRHKITKRGQNVTFRCDPISEHNRLYWYRQTLGQGPEFLTYFQNEAQLEKSRLLSDRFSAERPKGSFSTLEIQRTEQGDSAMYLCASSVFGTGGRETQYFGPGTRLLVL.

CDR3 coding DNA: TGTGCCAGCAGCCAACTTAGAAGTGAGGCTGAAGCTTTCTTT. Its translation: CASSQLRSEAEAFF. The genes are TRBV7-6 and TRBJ1-1; D is unclear. The CDR3 length is 14 residues. Per the germline V gene, CDR1 is SGHVS and CDR2 is FNYEAQ. V lost 5 bases, J lost 6 bases, and 16 bases lay in between.

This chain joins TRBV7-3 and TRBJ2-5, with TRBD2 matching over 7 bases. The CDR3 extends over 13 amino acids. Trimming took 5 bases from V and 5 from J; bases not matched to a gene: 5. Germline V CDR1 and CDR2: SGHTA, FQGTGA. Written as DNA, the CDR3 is TGTGCCAGCAGCCTGGGGGGGTTTGAGACCCAGTACTTC. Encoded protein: CASSLGGFETQYF.

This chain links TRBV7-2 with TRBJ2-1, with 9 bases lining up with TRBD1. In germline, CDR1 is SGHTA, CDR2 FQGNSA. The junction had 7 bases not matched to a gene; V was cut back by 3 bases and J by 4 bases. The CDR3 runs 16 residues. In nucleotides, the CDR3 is TGTGCCAGCAGCTTTCCCGGGACAGGGAGTTACAATGAGCAGTTCTTC. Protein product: CASSFPGTGSYNEQFF. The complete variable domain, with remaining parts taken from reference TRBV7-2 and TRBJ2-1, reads GAGVSQSPSNKVTEKGKDVELRCDPISGHTALYWYRQSLGQGLEFLIYFQGNSAPDKSGLPSDRFSAERTGGSVSTLTIQRTQQEDSAVYLCASSFPGTGSYNEQFFGPGTRLTVL.

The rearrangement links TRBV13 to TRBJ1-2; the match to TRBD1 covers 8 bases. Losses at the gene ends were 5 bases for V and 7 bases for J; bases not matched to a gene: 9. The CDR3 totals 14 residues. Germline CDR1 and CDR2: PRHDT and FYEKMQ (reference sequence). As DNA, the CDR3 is TGTGCCAGCAGCCCGCAACAGGGGGTGGCTGGCTACACCTTC. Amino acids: CASSPQQGVAGYTF. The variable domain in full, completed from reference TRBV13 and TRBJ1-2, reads AAGVIQSPRHLIKEKRETATLKCYPIPRHDTVYWYQQGPGQDPQFLISFYEKMQSDKGSIPDRFSAQQFSDYHSELNMSSLELGDSALYFCASSPQQGVAGYTFGSGTRLTVV.

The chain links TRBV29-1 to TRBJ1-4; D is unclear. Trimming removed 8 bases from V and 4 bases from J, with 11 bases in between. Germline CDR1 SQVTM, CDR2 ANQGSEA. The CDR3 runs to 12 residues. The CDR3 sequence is CSPAAFNEKLFF. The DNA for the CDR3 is TGCAGCCCTGCAGCGTTTAATGAAAAACTGTTTTTT.

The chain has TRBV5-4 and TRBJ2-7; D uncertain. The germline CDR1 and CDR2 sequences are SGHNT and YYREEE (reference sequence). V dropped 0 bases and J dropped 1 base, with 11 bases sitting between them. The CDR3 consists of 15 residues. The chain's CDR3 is CASSLAAGGSYEQYF. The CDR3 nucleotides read TGTGCCAGCAGCTTGGCCGCTGGCGGTTCCTACGAGCAGTACTTC.

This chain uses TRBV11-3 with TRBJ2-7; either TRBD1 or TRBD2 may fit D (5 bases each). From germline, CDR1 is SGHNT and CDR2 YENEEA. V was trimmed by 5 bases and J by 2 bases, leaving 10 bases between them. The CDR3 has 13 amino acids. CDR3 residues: CASSPRGAYEQYF. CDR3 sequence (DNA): TGTGCCAGCAGCCCTCGGGGCGCCTACGAGCAGTACTTC.

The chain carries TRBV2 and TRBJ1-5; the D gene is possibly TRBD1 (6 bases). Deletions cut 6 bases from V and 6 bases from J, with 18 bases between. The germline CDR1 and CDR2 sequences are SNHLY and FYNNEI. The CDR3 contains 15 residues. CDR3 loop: CASRPQDSVSQPQHF. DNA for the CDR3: TGTGCCAGCAGACCCCAGGACAGTGTAAGTCAGCCCCAGCATTTT.

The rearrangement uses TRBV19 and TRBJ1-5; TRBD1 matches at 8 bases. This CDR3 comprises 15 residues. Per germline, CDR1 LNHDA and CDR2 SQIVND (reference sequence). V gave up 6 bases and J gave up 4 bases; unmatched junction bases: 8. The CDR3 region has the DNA TGTGCCAGTAGACTCGGGACAGGAATAAATCAGCCCCAGCATTTT. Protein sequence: CASRLGTGINQPQHF.

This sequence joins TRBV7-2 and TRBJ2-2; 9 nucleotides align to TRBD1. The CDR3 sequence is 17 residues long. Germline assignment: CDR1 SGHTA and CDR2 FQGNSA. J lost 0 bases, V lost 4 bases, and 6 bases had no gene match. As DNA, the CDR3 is TGTGCCAGCAGCTCAGGAAGGGACAGGGCGAACACCGGGGAGCTGTTTTTT. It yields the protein CASSSGRDRANTGELFF.

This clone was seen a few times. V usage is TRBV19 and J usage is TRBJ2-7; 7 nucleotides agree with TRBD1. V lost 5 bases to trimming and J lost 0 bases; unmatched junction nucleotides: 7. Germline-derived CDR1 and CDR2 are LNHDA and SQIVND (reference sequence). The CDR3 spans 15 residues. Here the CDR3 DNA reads TGTGCCAGTAGTTCCACCGGGACAGTCTCCTACGAGCAGTACTTC. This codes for CASSSTGTVSYEQYF.

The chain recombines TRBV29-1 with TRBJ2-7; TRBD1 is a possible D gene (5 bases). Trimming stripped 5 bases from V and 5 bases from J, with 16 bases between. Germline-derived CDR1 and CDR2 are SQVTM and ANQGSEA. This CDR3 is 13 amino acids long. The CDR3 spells CSVRATGAHEQYF. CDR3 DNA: TGCAGCGTTAGGGCCACAGGCGCCCACGAGCAGTACTTC.

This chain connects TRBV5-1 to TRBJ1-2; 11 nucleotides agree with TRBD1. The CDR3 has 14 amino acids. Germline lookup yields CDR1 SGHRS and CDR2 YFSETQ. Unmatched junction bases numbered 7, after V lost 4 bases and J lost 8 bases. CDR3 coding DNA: TGCGCCAGCAGCCATAGGACAGGGGGCGAGGGCTACACCTTC. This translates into CASSHRTGGEGYTF.

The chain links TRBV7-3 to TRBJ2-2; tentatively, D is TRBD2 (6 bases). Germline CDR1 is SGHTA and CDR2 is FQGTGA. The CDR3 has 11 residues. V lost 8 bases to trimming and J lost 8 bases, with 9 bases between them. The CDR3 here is CASGGKGELFF. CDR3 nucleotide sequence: TGTGCCAGCGGGGGGAAGGGGGAGCTGTTTTTT.

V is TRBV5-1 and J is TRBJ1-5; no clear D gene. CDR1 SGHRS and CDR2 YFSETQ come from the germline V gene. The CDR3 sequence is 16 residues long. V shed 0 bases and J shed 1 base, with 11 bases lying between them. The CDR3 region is CASSLEGPGSNQPQHF. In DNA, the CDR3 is TGCGCCAGCAGCTTGGAAGGACCCGGGAGCAATCAGCCCCAGCATTTT.

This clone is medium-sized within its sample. In DNA, the CDR3 is TGTGCCAGCAGTCAAAGGGAAACTGGAAACACCATATATTTT. It specifies CASSQRETGNTIYF. This chain uses TRBV6-5 with TRBJ1-3; D is unclear. The CDR3 runs 14 residues. The germline V gene encodes CDR1 MNHEY and CDR2 SVGAGI. Deletions cut 5 bases from V and 2 bases from J, with 10 bases between.

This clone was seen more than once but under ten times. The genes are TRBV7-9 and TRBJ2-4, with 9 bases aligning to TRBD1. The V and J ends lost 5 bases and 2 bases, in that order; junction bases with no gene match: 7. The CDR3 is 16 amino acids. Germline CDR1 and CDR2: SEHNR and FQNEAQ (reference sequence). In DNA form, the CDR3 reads TGTGCCAGCAGCCCAACAGGGGGCACAACCAAAAACATTCAGTACTTC. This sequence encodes CASSPTGGTTKNIQYF.

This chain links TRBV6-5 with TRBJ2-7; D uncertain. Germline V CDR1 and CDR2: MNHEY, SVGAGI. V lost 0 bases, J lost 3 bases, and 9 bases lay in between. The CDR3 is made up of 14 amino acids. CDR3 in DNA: TGTGCCAGCAGTTACTCGGAGAATTACTACGAGCAGTACTTC. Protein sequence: CASSYSENYYEQYF.

CDR3 loop: CATQQGARQPQHF. The CDR3 coding sequence is TGTGCCACCCAACAGGGGGCAAGGCAGCCCCAGCATTTT. The V and J genes are TRBV28 and TRBJ1-5; 9 bases line up with TRBD1. The CDR3 loop spans 13 amino acids. CDR1 and CDR2 from the germline V gene are MDHEN and SYDVKM. With 10 bases clipped from V and 7 bases from J, the junction kept 8 bases outside the gene matches. Supplemented by reference TRBV28 and TRBJ1-5, the full variable domain reads DVKVTQSSRYLVKRTGEKVFLECVQDMDHENMFWYRQDPGLGLRLIYFSYDVKMKEKGDIPEGYSVSREKKERFSLILESASTNQTSMYLCATQQGARQPQHFGDGTRLSIL.